Included here is one T cell receptor beta chain sequence, with context. The assay was immunoSEQ multiplex PCR, and TCRdb's table has in-frame clones only and misses some. This table holds under 85,000 clones, 91% found once. The entry originates in a study of technical replicates of blood from a few donors. This TCR derives from a human donor in good health. Some clones in this sample may be carry-over from other donors' samples. Material: T cells isolated from PBMCs.

CDR3 nucleotide sequence: TGCAGACTGTCGGGACAGCAGCCCCAGCATTTT. It translates to CRLSGQQPQHF. The chain uses TRBV20-1 and TRBJ1-5; 7 bases are a match to TRBD1. CDR3 length equals 11 residues. Germline CDR1 reads DFQATT; CDR2 reads SNEGSKA (reference sequence).